This T cell receptor (beta chain) was identified during a study of T cell repertoires in cytomegalovirus infection. On the study more broadly: Based on public TCR beta signatures, there were indications of CMV infection and of a matching HLA type. Findings of the study overall: HLA-C-restricted, CMV-specific TCR beta clonotypes were dominant ex vivo. Carriage of CMV together with the relevant HLA was identifiable through cumulative public TCR beta family frequency.

Trimming cost V 4 bases and J 4 bases, with 5 bases left between them. This CDR3 has 12 residues. The germline V gene encodes CDR1 SEHNR and CDR2 FQNEAQ (reference sequence). A remark on this clonotype: Its specificity is not known.

Each CDR3 protein is one row after TCRdb ran MiXCR on the reads. Of roughly 150,000 distinct CDR3 sequences in the sample, more than 15% are singletons; the top ten hold 15% to 20%. Sequencing was carried out using CD8+ T cells from PBMCs. The source is a human donor in good health (CMV status not recorded). Some clones in this sample may be carry-over from other donors' samples. The chain links TRBV7-9 to TRBJ2-1, with D uncertain. The CDR3, as DNA: TGTGCCAGCAGCTCACAATACAATGAGCAGTTCTTC. The encoded protein is CASSSQYNEQFF.